The clone carrying this T cell receptor (beta chain) was counted at least ten times. The data belong to a study of blood T cell repertoires in COVID-19. Study-level information: PBMCs, B-cell-depleted T cells, or T cells provided the cDNA or gDNA that made up the material.

V dropped 0 bases and J dropped 6; count of bases not matched to a gene: 4. CDR3 length equals 15 residues. Germline lookup yields CDR1 MNHEY and CDR2 SVGAGI. Ages ranged from about 18 to 100 years, with residence in around 24 US areas. Recovered Cohort 3 donors showed two negative PCRs, clearance, or symptom resolution. Using immunoSEQ multiplex PCR, the repertoire was profiled, and TCRdb retains in-frame clones only, with some absent. The data show roughly 150,000 clones, about four fifths seen once. This sequence originates from a woman aged 60-75 years who had recovered from COVID-19. The sequenced sample consisted of PBMCs or T cells enriched from blood (not recorded which). This chain connects TRBV6-5 to TRBJ1-4; 7 nucleotides match TRBD1. The CDR3 DNA reads as TGTGCCAGCAGTTACTCCGACAGGGTGCATGAAAAACTGTTTTTT. It specifies CASSYSDRVHEKLFF.